The rows below give T cell receptor beta chains drawn from one sample of a study of long-term antiretroviral therapy in people with HIV. Assay used: immunoSEQ multiplex PCR; TCRdb lists only in-frame clones, some missing. The repertoire consists of 20,000 to 30,000 clones, with around 88% occurring once and the leading ten covering 4% to 5.5%. The sequenced sample was unsorted PBMCs, obtained 3 years after starting antiretroviral therapy. The receptors were gathered from a man younger than 35 with HIV. The CDR3 runs from the conserved cysteine through the conserved F or W. The order of the fields is D gene, J gene, V gene, clone size, CDR3 DNA, CDR3 protein. A D gene is named only where the DNA matches it firmly. Rows may omit the clone size; those that give it use once, few, many or a size class.

TRBD2 | TRBJ2-7 | TRBV5-1 | NA | TGCGCCAGCAGCTTTACTAGCGGCTCCTACGAGCAGTACTTC | CASSFTSGSYEQYF
TRBD1 | TRBJ2-2 | TRBV19 | NA | TGTGCCAGTACCCATCCAGAGACAGGGTTCACCGGGGAGCTGTTTTTT | CASTHPETGFTGELFF
NA | TRBJ2-7 | TRBV6-6 | once | TGTGCCAGCAGTTATCTCCAGGGGGGAGTTTCCTACGAGCAGTACTTC | CASSYLQGGVSYEQYF
NA | TRBJ1-1 | TRBV5-5 | NA | TGTGCCAGCAGCCTCGGGACGGAGAACACTGAAGCTTTCTTT | CASSLGTENTEAFF
TRBD1 | TRBJ2-3 | TRBV2 | NA | TGTGCCAGCAGTGGACAGGGAGGCACAGATACGCAGTATTTT | CASSGQGGTDTQYF
NA | TRBJ1-2 | TRBV7-6 | NA | TGTGCCAGCAGCTTAGCGTGGCCTCCTAACTATGGCTACACCTTC | CASSLAWPPNYGYTF
NA | TRBJ1-3 | TRBV19 | NA | TGTGCCAGTAAGGCATACTCTGGAAACACCATATATTTT | CASKAYSGNTIYF
NA | TRBJ1-1 | TRBV6-1 | NA | TGTGCCAGCACCCGGGGGGCGCAGAACACTGAAGCTTTCTTT | CASTRGAQNTEAFF
TRBD1 | TRBJ2-7 | TRBV6-1 | NA | TGTGCCAGCAGTGAGGGGGTCGGGACAGGGGCCTACGAGCAGTACTTC | CASSEGVGTGAYEQYF
NA | TRBJ2-7 | TRBV21-1 | once | TGTGCCAGCAGCCGGTGCAGAACCTACGAGCAGTACTTC | CASSRCRTYEQYF
TRBD1 | TRBJ2-7 | TRBV28 | NA | TGTGCCAGCAGGACAGGGGCCGCGCACTACGAGCAGTACTTC | CASRTGAAHYEQYF
NA | TRBJ2-2 | TRBV2 | NA | TGTGCCAGCGTACGCAGACCTAACACCGGGGAGCTGTTTTTT | CASVRRPNTGELFF
TRBD1 | TRBJ1-1 | TRBV27 | NA | TGTGCCAGCAGTTCCCGGACAGGGGGGAACACTGAAGCTTTCTTT | CASSSRTGGNTEAFF
TRBD1 | TRBJ2-1 | TRBV27 | NA | TGTGCCAGCAGTTTTATACCGGGACAGGGCATCGATGAGCAGTTCTTC | CASSFIPGQGIDEQFF
TRBD1 | TRBJ2-5 | TRBV14 | NA | TGTGCCAGCAGCCAGAACAGGGGGAAAGAGACCCAGTACTTC | CASSQNRGKETQYF
NA | TRBJ1-6 | TRBV6-1 | NA | TGTGCCAGCAGTGAACTGTTAAATTCACCCCTCCACTTT | CASSELLNSPLHF
TRBD1 | TRBJ1-2 | TRBV4-1 | NA | TGCGCCAGCAGCCACCGAACGGACAGGGCCTATGGCTACACCTTC | CASSHRTDRAYGYTF
NA | TRBJ1-1 | TRBV28 | NA | TGTGCCAGCAGTTTAGCGTTGGAGGGCACTGAAGCTTTCTTT | CASSLALEGTEAFF
NA | TRBJ1-5 | TRBV2 | NA | TGTGCCAGCAGCTATAGGAACAGGGTGGGCAATCAGCCCCAGCATTTT | CASSYRNRVGNQPQHF
NA | TRBJ1-5 | TRBV25-1 | NA | TGTGCCAGCCAGGACGGTAATCAGCCCCAGCATTTT | CASQDGNQPQHF
NA | TRBJ2-7 | TRBV25-1 | NA | TGTGCCAGCAGGGTGGCCTACGAGCAGTACTTC | CASRVAYEQYF
TRBD2 | TRBJ2-1 | TRBV6-5 | NA | TGTGCCAGCAGTTCGACGGGACTAGCGGGGGGGCCAAAGCAGTTCTTC | CASSSTGLAGGPKQFF
NA | TRBJ1-1 | TRBV5-6 | NA | TGTGCCAGCAGCGTACAGGGTCCCACTGAAGCTTTCTTT | CASSVQGPTEAFF
NA | TRBJ1-2 | TRBV6-1 | NA | TGTGCCAGCAGTGCCCCCCTCAGGGGACCTACTAACTATGGCTACACCTTC | CASSAPLRGPTNYGYTF
NA | TRBJ1-1 | TRBV20-1 | NA | TGCAGTGCCCAAATTAACACTGAAGCTTTCTTT | CSAQINTEAFF
NA | TRBJ1-1 | TRBV19 | few | TGTGCCAGTAGTAGCGGGAGTTACATGAACACTGAAGCTTTCTTT | CASSSGSYMNTEAFF
NA | TRBJ1-1 | TRBV7-9 | NA | TGTGCCAGCAGCTTAGACAGCCTCATGAACACTGAAGCTTTCTTT | CASSLDSLMNTEAFF
NA | TRBJ1-1 | TRBV7-8 | NA | TGTGCCAGCAGCTTAGGGGTGAGTCGGACTGAAGCTTTCTTT | CASSLGVSRTEAFF
NA | TRBJ1-5 | TRBV2 | NA | TGTGCCAGCAGCCGCATAACCCAGCCCCAGCATTTT | CASSRITQPQHF
TRBD1 | TRBJ2-2 | TRBV6-5 | NA | TGTGCCAGCAGTTACGGACAGGGACTCACCGGGGAGCTGTTTTTT | CASSYGQGLTGELFF
TRBD2 | TRBJ2-3 | TRBV11-3 | NA | TGTGCCAGCAGCTTAGGTCTAGCGGGGACTAGCACAGATACGCAGTATTTT | CASSLGLAGTSTDTQYF
NA | TRBJ1-4 | TRBV19 | NA | TGTGCCAGCGCTACAGGTCGTTCTGAAAAACTGTTTTTT | CASATGRSEKLFF
NA | TRBJ2-7 | TRBV5-4 | NA | TGTGCCAGCAGCTTGGCAGGCCAGATTTACGAGCAGTACTTC | CASSLAGQIYEQYF
TRBD1 | TRBJ1-6 | TRBV5-8 | NA | TGTGCCAGCAGTGACAGGGGAACTTATTCACCCCTCCACTTT | CASSDRGTYSPLHF
NA | TRBJ1-2 | TRBV28 | once | TGTGCCAGCAGTTTATCGCAGGGGCTGGGAAACTATGGCTACACCTTC | CASSLSQGLGNYGYTF
NA | TRBJ2-6 | TRBV5-1 | NA | TGCGCCAGCAGCTTGGTCGGGTCCGGGGGATCGTTTGGGGCCAACGTCCTGACTTTC | CASSLVGSGGSFGANVLTF
NA | TRBJ1-1 | TRBV18 | NA | TGTGCCAGCTCACCACTCTGGGGGGGGAACACTGAAGCTTTCTTT | CASSPLWGGNTEAFF
NA | TRBJ1-2 | TRBV14 | NA | TGTGCCAGCAGCCAATCGACATGGAGCTACACCTTC | CASSQSTWSYTF
NA | TRBJ2-1 | TRBV5-1 | NA | TGCGCCAGCAGCTATGGGAACAATGAGCAGTTCTTC | CASSYGNNEQFF
NA | TRBJ1-4 | TRBV5-1 | NA | TGCGCCAGCAGCTTGGGGTACCAGGGGGAAAAACTGTTTTTT | CASSLGYQGEKLFF
NA | TRBJ2-7 | TRBV2 | NA | TGTGCCAGCACCTACAGGGTCGAGCAGTACTTC | CASTYRVEQYF
NA | TRBJ1-5 | TRBV6-5 | NA | TGTGCCAGCAGTTACTCTACAAATCAGCCCCAGCATTTT | CASSYSTNQPQHF